The entry that follows covers one T cell receptor (beta chain) sequence. The authors' processing: Scientists estimated how many nucleated cells there were by amplifying reference gene primers. Clones were read by immunoSEQ multiplex PCR, and TCRdb kept only the in-frame ones, dropping some. V, J and clone size were drawn from that table, and D and trimming were deduced from the DNA. The repertoire holds under 300,000 clones, with around 83% as singletons. The data originate from a study of blood T cell repertoires in COVID-19. Study-level information: COVID-19 samples, acute and convalescent, were from the United States, Italy and Spain. Sample material is recorded as cDNA or gDNA derived from T cells, B-cell-depleted T cells, or PBMCs.

Germline values: CDR1 SGHVS, CDR2 FQNEAQ. The CDR3 contains 18 residues. After removal of 0 bases from V and 7 bases from J, the junction contained 14 bases not matched to a gene. Material for sequencing was peripheral blood. The rearrangement links TRBV7-8 to TRBJ2-7; 11 bases agree with TRBD2. This sequence was found in a woman under 30 with acute or convalescent COVID-19. The CDR3 region has the DNA TGTGCCAGCAGCTTAGCTTTCGCCACTAGCGGGAGTAGGGGAGAGCAGTACTTC. It specifies CASSLAFATSGSRGEQYF.